A single sample gave rise to the 26 T cell receptor beta chains below, sequenced in a study of cytomegalovirus exposure and HLA in healthy donors. PCR was performed using 60 Vbeta and 13 Jbeta primers. The protocol was immunoSEQ multiplex PCR, while the TCRdb copy is restricted to in-frame clones and leaves out a portion. The profile shows about 200,000 clones, about 79% of them singletons. Sequencing was performed on PBMCs. The receptors come from a boy aged 2 to 9 in good health and CMV-seronegative.

This rearrangement joins TRBV19 to TRBJ2-5; D is undetermined. Germline V gene data show CDR1 as LNHDA and CDR2 as SQIVND (reference sequence). V lost 6 bases to trimming and J lost 1 base, with 9 bases between them. The CDR3 loop spans 13 amino acids. CDR3: CASSLGRQETQYF. The CDR3 DNA reads TGTGCCAGTAGCCTCGGTCGCCAAGAGACCCAGTACTTC.

This chain joins TRBV5-1 and TRBJ2-2; 8 bases align to TRBD2. Germline values: CDR1 SGHRS, CDR2 YFSETQ. The CDR3 has 17 amino acids. Trimming removed 3 bases from V and 1 base from J; junction bases left unmatched: 8. The DNA for the CDR3 is TGCGCCAGCAGCTCCAGATTAGCGGGGTGGAACACCGGGGAGCTGTTTTTT. Protein: CASSSRLAGWNTGELFF.

The rearrangement uses TRBV19 and TRBJ1-2; TRBD1 matches at 8 bases. With 6 bases clipped from V and 7 bases from J, the junction kept 4 bases outside the gene matches. The CDR3 totals 12 residues. The V gene's germline CDR1 is LNHDA and CDR2 SQIVND (reference sequence). In DNA, the CDR3 is TGTGCCAGTAGCTCCGACAGGGGTGGCTACACCTTC. It translates to CASSSDRGGYTF. Based on the CDR3 plus reference TRBV19 and TRBJ1-2, the full variable domain is DGGITQSPKYLFRKEGQNVTLSCEQNLNHDAMYWYRQDPGQGLRLIYYSQIVNDFQKGDIAEGYSVSREKKESFPLTVTSAQKNPTAFYLCASSSDRGGYTFGSGTRLTVV.

The chain's CDR3 is CASSLLSGTGELFF. CDR3 coding DNA: TGTGCCAGCAGTTTGTTGTCGGGGACCGGGGAGCTGTTTTTT. The J gene is TRBJ2-2, the V gene TRBV27, with D perhaps matching TRBD2 (5 bases). This CDR3 region has 14 residues. Germline loops: CDR1 MNHEY, CDR2 SMNVEV (reference sequence). Trimming cost V 3 bases and J 5 bases, with 10 bases left between them.

The chain couples TRBV29-1 to TRBJ1-1; weak D call: TRBD1 (5 bases). CDR1 is SQVTM and CDR2 is ANQGSEA in the germline V gene. The CDR3 spans 13 residues. Trimming removed 4 bases at V and 5 bases at J, with 14 bases between. CDR3 sequence: CSVASGGGTEAFF. Here the CDR3 DNA reads TGCAGCGTTGCATCCGGGGGAGGAACTGAAGCTTTCTTT.

This chain links TRBV9 with TRBJ1-3; D not resolved. This CDR3 is 14 amino acids long. With 4 bases removed from V and 2 bases from J, the gap between germline ends came to 10 bases. CDR1 SGDLS and CDR2 YYNGEE come from the germline V gene. CDR3 loop: CASSPRQAGNTIYF. The CDR3 DNA follows: TGTGCCAGCAGCCCCCGCCAGGCTGGAAACACCATATATTTT. Looking up the rest from reference TRBV9 and TRBJ1-3 gives the full variable domain: DSGVTQTPKHLITATGQRVTLRCSPRSGDLSVYWYQQSLDQGLQFLIQYYNGEERAKGNILERFSAQQFPDLHSELNLSSLELGDSALYFCASSPRQAGNTIYFGEGSWLTVV.

The rearrangement uses TRBV7-2 and TRBJ1-2; the D gene is possibly TRBD1 (6 bases). This CDR3 has 12 residues. Germline values: CDR1 SGHTA, CDR2 FQGNSA. Trimming shortened V by 2 bases and J by 6 bases, and 7 bases separated the two germline ends. The CDR3 protein is CASSLTGNGYTF. In DNA, the CDR3 is TGTGCCAGCAGCTTAACAGGGAATGGCTACACCTTC.

The chain carries TRBV5-6 and TRBJ1-2, with a tentative D call TRBD1 (6 bases). Germline CDR1 reads SGHDT; CDR2 reads YYEEEE. The CDR3 totals 15 residues. Trimming removed 4 bases at V and 5 bases at J, with 18 bases between. This CDR3 is CASSAWTARLYGYTF. The CDR3, as DNA: TGTGCCAGCAGCGCCTGGACAGCTCGTTTGTATGGCTACACCTTC.

The chain is built from TRBV13 and TRBJ2-5; D may be TRBD1 (6 bases). The J call may be faulty, since TRBJ2-7 better matches the DNA end. Germline assignment: CDR1 PRHDT and CDR2 FYEKMQ (reference sequence). There are 16 residues in the CDR3. DNA for the CDR3: TGTGCCAGCAGCTTCGGGGCCCCACAGGGCCGCTACGAGCAGTACTTC. It yields the protein CASSFGAPQGRYEQYF.

This clone was counted between two and nine times. V usage is TRBV7-3 and J usage is TRBJ2-3; 11 bases are a match to TRBD2. V dropped 5 bases and J dropped 6; count of bases not matched to a gene: 4. The CDR3 length is 14 residues. Germline V gene sequence: CDR1 SGHTA, CDR2 FQGTGA. The CDR3 protein is CASSISGGADTQYF. DNA of the CDR3: TGTGCCAGCAGCATTAGCGGGGGGGCTGATACGCAGTATTTT.

J is TRBJ1-2 and V is TRBV19; D is unresolved. Trimming took 7 bases from V and 2 from J, leaving 17 bases between them. Germline V gene lookup returns CDR1 LNHDA and CDR2 SQIVND (reference sequence). There are 15 residues in the CDR3. The CDR3 sequence: CASTPWEGWNYGYTF. Here the CDR3 DNA reads TGTGCCAGTACCCCCTGGGAGGGTTGGAACTATGGCTACACCTTC.

This chain uses TRBV4-2 with TRBJ1-5; 8 nucleotides line up with TRBD1. Losses at the gene ends were 0 bases for V and 3 bases for J; bases not matched to a gene: 1. The germline CDR1 and CDR2 sequences are LGHNA and YNFKEQ. This CDR3 contains 15 residues. The CDR3, as DNA: TGTGCCAGCAGCCAAGAGACAGGGGCCAATCAGCCCCAGCATTTT. It is translated as CASSQETGANQPQHF.

The chain is built from TRBV27 and TRBJ1-2, with a weak D call TRBD1 (5 bases). Germline V lookup: CDR1 MNHEY, CDR2 SMNVEV (reference sequence). The CDR3 totals 13 residues. V lost 2 bases and J lost 4, with 8 bases in between. The CDR3 nucleotides are TGTGCCAGCAGTTTACAGGGCACCTATGGCTACACCTTC. As protein: CASSLQGTYGYTF.

This chain links TRBV5-4 with TRBJ1-2, with D possibly matching TRBD1 (6 bases). With 0 bases removed from V and 6 bases from J, the gap between germline ends came to 9 bases. This CDR3 comprises 13 residues. Germline assignment: CDR1 SGHNT and CDR2 YYREEE (reference sequence). CDR3 sequence (DNA): TGTGCCAGCAGCTTGGCTGGGGGCAATGGCTACACCTTC. It yields the protein CASSLAGGNGYTF. The variable domain in full, with the rest retrieved from reference TRBV5-4 and TRBJ1-2, is ETGVTQSPTHLIKTRGQQVTLRCSSQSGHNTVSWYQQALGQGPQFIFQYYREEENGRGNFPPRFSGLQFPNYSSELNVNALELDDSALYLCASSLAGGNGYTFGSGTRLTVV.

This clone was picked up a small number of times. The chain employs TRBV11-2 and TRBJ2-4; maybe TRBD2 (5 bases). The CDR3 totals 13 residues. CDR1 is SGHAT, CDR2 FQNNGV, per germline. Trimming removed 5 bases at V and 6 bases at J, with 11 bases between. The CDR3 DNA sequence: TGTGCCAGCAGCGCCGGACTGAGAAACATTCAGTACTTC. Translation: CASSAGLRNIQYF.

V is TRBV6-1 and J is TRBJ1-5; D is undetermined. V lost 7 bases to trimming and J lost 0 bases, with 10 bases between them. This CDR3 region has 14 residues. The germline gives CDR1 MNHNS, CDR2 SASEGT. CDR3 nucleotides: TGTGCCAGCATCGGCGGATATAGCAATCAGCCCCAGCATTTT. Amino acids: CASIGGYSNQPQHF.

There are a few counts of this clone. The V call is TRBV4-2, the J call TRBJ1-2; D unclear. V lost 3 bases and J 10 bases, leaving 21 bases between the germline ends. This CDR3 comprises 15 residues. Germline V gene data show CDR1 as LGHNA and CDR2 as YNFKEQ. The CDR3 protein is CASSQGSGPTGTYTF. Here the CDR3 DNA reads TGTGCCAGCAGCCAGGGCTCCGGGCCCACGGGAACCTACACCTTC.

This clone was found once. The V gene is TRBV5-4, the J gene TRBJ1-2; possibly TRBD1 for D (6 bases). The V end lost 1 base, the J end lost 6 bases, and 10 bases lay between the germline ends. Germline CDR1 SGHNT, CDR2 YYREEE (reference sequence). The CDR3 loop spans 13 amino acids. The CDR3 is CASSLLGADGYTF. As DNA, the CDR3 is TGTGCCAGCAGCTTGCTGGGGGCGGATGGCTACACCTTC.

This clone occurred a few times. The chain links TRBV28 to TRBJ2-3, with 7 bases that match TRBD2. Per the germline V gene, CDR1 is MDHEN and CDR2 is SYDVKM. J was trimmed by 1 base and V by 3 bases; bases with no gene match: 13. The CDR3 runs to 18 residues. The CDR3 spells CASSLGTFGGGRTDTQYF. The CDR3 DNA sequence: TGTGCCAGCAGTTTGGGAACATTTGGGGGGGGTCGCACAGATACGCAGTATTTT.

As to this clone: A junction end diverges from the germline sequence, so it may reflect a read error. The same CDR3 also results from other DNA sequences found in this sample. The rearrangement links TRBV14 to TRBJ2-1; D possibly corresponds to TRBD2 (6 bases). The CDR3 is made up of 16 amino acids. Germline V gives CDR1 SGHDN, CDR2 FVKESK. CDR3 sequence reads: CASSTFGGSSYNKQFF. CDR3 DNA: TGTGCCAGCAGCACCTTTGGGGGGAGCTCCTACAATAAGCAGTTCTTC.

The V gene is TRBV7-2, the J gene TRBJ1-6; no firm D call. Trimming took off 5 bases at V and 6 bases at J, with 14 bases between the two ends. The CDR3 length is 15 residues. Germline V gives CDR1 SGHTA, CDR2 FQGNSA. The CDR3 protein is CASSPEGFSNSPLHF. CDR3 bases: TGTGCCAGCAGCCCCGAGGGCTTTAGTAATTCACCCCTCCACTTT.

The rearrangement uses TRBV4-3 and TRBJ1-6; D may be TRBD1 (6 bases). CDR3 length equals 15 residues. V was cut by 4 bases and J by 14 bases, with 21 bases left in between. Germline V gene lookup returns CDR1 LGHNA and CDR2 YSLEER. The CDR3 nucleotides are TGCGCCAGCAGCCGGGGGAACAAGGGGGGGGAGGCCCTCCACTTT. Translated, it gives CASSRGNKGGEALHF.

The chain joins TRBV6-6 to TRBJ1-1, with 9 bases lining up with TRBD1. The length of the CDR3 is 15 residues. Germline CDR1 is MNHNY and CDR2 is SVGAGI (reference sequence). V dropped 7 bases and J dropped 4; count of bases not matched to a gene: 10. CDR3 nucleotides: TGTGCCAGCAACTCACCGGGACAGGGTGGCACTGAAGCTTTCTTT. This translates into CASNSPGQGGTEAFF.

The J gene is TRBJ2-1, the V gene TRBV6-5, with D maybe TRBD1 (5 bases). Germline CDR1 MNHEY, CDR2 SVGAGI. V gave up 0 bases and J gave up 8 bases, with 14 bases separating them. This CDR3 is 15 amino acids long. CDR3 bases: TGTGCCAGCAGTTACTCAGGACACGGAAGCGATGAGCAGTTCTTC. The encoded protein is CASSYSGHGSDEQFF.

In the case of this clone: At one end the junction does not follow the germline gene, possibly because of a read error. The V and J genes are TRBV15 and TRBJ1-5; 7 bases line up with TRBD1. Germline V gene data show CDR1 as LNHNV and CDR2 as YYDKDF (reference sequence). This CDR3 contains 16 residues. The CDR3 nucleotides are TGTACCACCAGCATCTACAGGGGAGTTAGCAATCAGCCCCAGCATTTT. The encoded protein is CTTSIYRGVSNQPQHF.

The V call is TRBV11-2, the J call TRBJ1-4; 7 nucleotides line up with TRBD1. This CDR3 region has 15 residues. J was trimmed by 6 bases and V by 1 base; bases with no gene match: 5. The germline gives CDR1 SGHAT, CDR2 FQNNGV. The CDR3 protein is CASSLVTGWDEKLFF. DNA of the CDR3: TGTGCCAGCAGCTTAGTGACAGGGTGGGATGAAAAACTGTTTTTT.